A single sample is the source of the 27 T cell receptor beta chains below, sequenced in a study of cytomegalovirus exposure and HLA in healthy donors. The PCR was carried out with 60 Vbeta primers and 13 Jbeta primers. Sequencing used immunoSEQ multiplex PCR; TCRdb keeps in-frame clones, though not all of them. The sample carries about 110,000 clones, around 15% recorded once. Sequencing was done on a sample of PBMCs. Receptors originate from a female donor in good health and CMV-seronegative.

This sequence joins TRBV5-1 and TRBJ2-3, with TRBD2 as a possible D gene (6 bases). The V gene lost 4 bases and the J gene lost 0 bases, with 15 bases spanning the gap. The CDR3 runs 16 residues. Per the germline V gene, CDR1 is SGHRS and CDR2 is YFSETQ. CDR3 protein: CASSPEGRSSTDTQYF. CDR3 nucleotide sequence: TGCGCCAGCAGCCCGGAAGGGAGGTCTAGCACAGATACGCAGTATTTT.

The chain couples TRBV13 to TRBJ2-2, with no clear D. Between the trimmed V and J ends, which lost 2 bases and 0 bases, there was a span of 13 bases. Looked up from germline, CDR1 is PRHDT and CDR2 is FYEKMQ (reference sequence). This CDR3 has 17 residues. CDR3 bases: TGTGCCAGCAGCTTAAAAACCCTCGCGTCGAACACCGGGGAGCTGTTTTTT. Translating gives CASSLKTLASNTGELFF.

V and J are TRBV7-2 and TRBJ2-5; 9 positions agree with TRBD2. The J call is doubtful: the DNA matches TRBJ2-7 better. This CDR3 has 15 residues. CDR1 and CDR2 (germline): SGHTA, FQGNSA. Here the CDR3 reads CASSLGSGSPYEQYF. DNA for the CDR3: TGTGCCAGCAGCTTAGGTAGCGGGAGCCCCTACGAGCAGTACTTC.

Only a few counts were recorded for this clone. The genes are TRBV6-1 and TRBJ2-7; maybe TRBD1 (6 bases). Germline lookup yields CDR1 MNHNS and CDR2 SASEGT. Deletions cut 6 bases from V and 2 bases from J, with 14 bases between. This CDR3 contains 14 residues. CDR3 in amino acids: CASSGDTAPYEQYF. DNA for the CDR3: TGTGCCAGCAGCGGGGACACTGCCCCCTACGAGCAGTACTTC.

This chain joins TRBV7-9 and TRBJ1-2; TRBD1 agrees at 10 bases. The CDR3 sequence is 16 residues long. Unmatched junction bases numbered 10, after V lost 3 bases and J lost 6 bases. Germline V lookup: CDR1 SEHNR, CDR2 FQNEAQ (reference sequence). The CDR3 here is CASSFFPGQGTNGYTF. The CDR3 nucleotides read TGTGCCAGCAGCTTTTTTCCGGGACAGGGGACGAATGGCTACACCTTC.

The chain has TRBV19 and TRBJ2-7; the match to TRBD1 covers 11 bases. CDR1 and CDR2 (germline): LNHDA, SQIVND (reference sequence). With V trimmed by 5 bases and J by 5 bases, 11 bases remained unmatched. The CDR3 totals 16 residues. DNA of the CDR3: TGTGCCAGTAGTCCCCACCGGGACAGGGGGAGGCACGAGCAGTACTTC. Translating it yields CASSPHRDRGRHEQYF.

This clone was observed a handful of times. J is TRBJ1-1 and V is TRBV19; 8 nucleotides align to TRBD1. The CDR3 covers 16 residues. Germline V gene lookup returns CDR1 LNHDA and CDR2 SQIVND (reference sequence). The V and J ends lost 6 bases and 0 bases, in that order; junction bases with no gene match: 9. The CDR3 DNA reads TGTGCCAGTAGCACCGACAGGGGCCGAATGAACACTGAAGCTTTCTTT. Translation gives CASSTDRGRMNTEAFF. Together with reference TRBV19 and TRBJ1-1, the CDR3 gives the full variable domain: DGGITQSPKYLFRKEGQNVTLSCEQNLNHDAMYWYRQDPGQGLRLIYYSQIVNDFQKGDIAEGYSVSREKKESFPLTVTSAQKNPTAFYLCASSTDRGRMNTEAFFGQGTRLTVV.

This clone was seen a few times. The V gene is TRBV6-5, the J gene TRBJ2-5, with a tentative D call TRBD2 (7 bases). Trimming removed 6 bases from V and 7 bases from J, with 15 bases in between. Germline V lookup: CDR1 MNHEY, CDR2 SVGAGI. This CDR3 region has 13 residues. CDR3 DNA sequence: TGTGCCAGCAGGTCCGGGGGGCCCGGGACCCAGTACTTC. It codes for CASRSGGPGTQYF.

The V gene is TRBV5-4, the J gene TRBJ1-2; D may be TRBD1 (5 bases). The length of the CDR3 is 15 residues. The V gene's germline CDR1 is SGHNT and CDR2 YYREEE (reference sequence). V was shortened by 6 bases and J by 6 bases, with 21 bases between the two germline ends. The CDR3: CASTRGGTVLDGYTF. The CDR3, as DNA: TGTGCCAGCACCCGGGGGGGAACAGTTCTTGATGGCTACACCTTC.

The V call is TRBV15, the J call TRBJ2-7; 8 bases align to TRBD1. Trimming took 11 bases from V and 3 from J; bases not matched to a gene: 12. CDR3 length: 14 amino acids. Germline V gene lookup returns CDR1 LNHNV and CDR2 YYDKDF (reference sequence). CDR3 residues: CAPVFRTGCYEQYF. The CDR3 DNA reads TGTGCCCCCGTATTTAGGACAGGGTGCTACGAGCAGTACTTC.

CDR3 sequence: CASSAPRDTYSYEQYF. In DNA form, the CDR3 reads TGTGCCAGCAGCGCCCCCCGGGACACCTACTCCTACGAGCAGTACTTC. V and J are TRBV5-6 and TRBJ2-7; D is possibly TRBD1 (6 bases). The length of the CDR3 is 16 residues. Germline V gene data show CDR1 as SGHDT and CDR2 as YYEEEE. V shed 4 bases and J shed 0 bases, with 17 bases lying between them.

This clone was counted between two and nine times. V usage is TRBV19 and J usage is TRBJ1-5; the match to TRBD1 covers 7 bases. This CDR3 contains 13 residues. The J segment lost 5 bases and the V segment lost 7 bases, leaving 5 bases of the junction unmatched. Per germline, CDR1 LNHDA and CDR2 SQIVND (reference sequence). The DNA for the CDR3 is TGTGCCAGTACCCCCCAGGGGGATCAGCCCCAGCATTTT. Protein product: CASTPQGDQPQHF.

The V call is TRBV4-3, the J call TRBJ2-1, with TRBD2 identical over 7 bases. The CDR3 is made up of 16 amino acids. With V trimmed by 0 bases and J by 4 bases, 6 bases remained unmatched. Germline-derived CDR1 and CDR2 are LGHNA and YSLEER. The CDR3 loop is CASSQERTRSYNEQFF. In DNA form, the CDR3 reads TGCGCCAGCAGCCAAGAACGGACTAGGTCTTACAATGAGCAGTTCTTC.

This chain uses TRBV30 with TRBJ2-1, with D perhaps TRBD1 (6 bases). CDR1 and CDR2 from the germline V gene are GTSNPN and SVGIG (reference sequence). The length of the CDR3 is 12 residues. Between the trimmed V and J ends, which lost 3 bases and 9 bases, there was a span of 12 bases. The CDR3 reads CAWSQGGTEQFF. Here the CDR3 DNA reads TGTGCCTGGAGCCAAGGGGGTACTGAGCAGTTCTTC.

This clone occurred a few times. This chain links TRBV27 with TRBJ1-2; D is undetermined. CDR1 and CDR2 from the germline V gene are MNHEY and SMNVEV (reference sequence). Trimming cost V 4 bases and J 5 bases, with 8 bases left between them. There are 12 residues in the CDR3. CDR3 protein: CASSCLGYGYTF. In DNA, the CDR3 is TGTGCCAGCAGTTGCCTAGGATATGGCTACACCTTC.

The rearrangement links TRBV19 to TRBJ2-7, with TRBD2 as a possible D gene (6 bases). CDR1 and CDR2 from the germline V gene are LNHDA and SQIVND (reference sequence). The CDR3 runs to 13 residues. Trimming cost V 3 bases and J 3 bases, with 9 bases left between them. This chain's CDR3 is CASSMGGNYEQYF. The CDR3 nucleotides read TGTGCCAGTAGTATGGGGGGTAACTACGAGCAGTACTTC.

There are a few counts of this clone. The rearrangement joins TRBV5-1 to TRBJ2-3; tentatively, D is TRBD1 (6 bases). This CDR3 contains 16 residues. V was trimmed by 4 bases and J by 1 base, leaving 16 bases between them. From germline, CDR1 is SGHRS and CDR2 YFSETQ. CDR3 residues: CASSLTTGSGTDTQYF. In DNA form, the CDR3 reads TGCGCCAGCAGCCTGACTACAGGGTCGGGCACAGATACGCAGTATTTT. Variable domain in full (rest from reference TRBV5-1 and TRBJ2-3): KAGVTQTPRYLIKTRGQQVTLSCSPISGHRSVSWYQQTPGQGLQFLFEYFSETQRNKGNFPGRFSGRQFSNSRSEMNVSTLELGDSALYLCASSLTTGSGTDTQYFGPGTRLTVL.

This clone occurred a few times. CDR3 bases: TGTGCCAGCAGCTTAGTCGCTAGCGGGGTCAATGAGCAGTTCTTC. Translated: CASSLVASGVNEQFF. The chain carries TRBV13 and TRBJ2-1; 9 nucleotides align to TRBD2. Germline CDR1 PRHDT, CDR2 FYEKMQ (reference sequence). V lost 1 base and J lost 6; bases outside the gene matches: 4. The CDR3 totals 15 residues.

This chain connects TRBV5-1 to TRBJ2-2, with D unclear. The CDR3 covers 14 residues. Germline CDR1 is SGHRS and CDR2 is YFSETQ. Trimming cost V 0 bases and J 14 bases, with 17 bases left between them. CDR3 DNA sequence: TGCGCCAGCAGCTTGGGCGTGGGCCCCGGTTTACTGTTTTTT. Translating it yields CASSLGVGPGLLFF.

V is TRBV27 and J is TRBJ2-5; no definite D call. With 2 bases removed from V and 2 bases from J, the gap between germline ends came to 12 bases. CDR1 is MNHEY and CDR2 is SMNVEV in the germline V gene (reference sequence). This CDR3 has 15 residues. The CDR3 nucleotides are TGTGCCAGCAGTTTAGATATTGCGGCTCAAGAGACCCAGTACTTC. Translating it yields CASSLDIAAQETQYF.

This clone appeared a few times. This chain connects TRBV25-1 to TRBJ2-3; 9 bases fit TRBD2. This CDR3 has 14 residues. Trimming cost V 5 bases and J 7 bases; bases outside gene matches: 7. Germline CDR1 MGHDK, CDR2 SYGVNS. CDR3 DNA: TGTGCCAGCAGTCAGGCGGGAGGGCTTCATACGCAGTATTTT. It codes for CASSQAGGLHTQYF.

The chain joins TRBV13 to TRBJ2-5; 7 bases are shared with TRBD1. Germline values: CDR1 PRHDT, CDR2 FYEKMQ (reference sequence). This CDR3 comprises 15 residues. V dropped 0 bases and J dropped 5; count of bases not matched to a gene: 6. In DNA form, the CDR3 reads TGTGCCAGCAGCTTAGGTCCCCAGGGGGTGGAGACCCAGTACTTC. Its translation: CASSLGPQGVETQYF.

The table lists this clone with a few counts. V is TRBV28 and J is TRBJ2-7; 10 nucleotides match TRBD2. Trimming removed 3 bases from V and 1 base from J; junction bases left unmatched: 6. The CDR3 is made up of 16 amino acids. Looked up from germline, CDR1 is MDHEN and CDR2 is SYDVKM. CDR3 nucleotides: TGTGCCAGCAGTTTTGCGGGACTAGCGAGGTCCTACGAGCAGTACTTC. Protein sequence: CASSFAGLARSYEQYF.

In this sample, this clone turned up a few times. This chain uses TRBV5-6 with TRBJ1-1; tentative D call: TRBD1 (5 bases). The CDR3 consists of 13 residues. Germline V lookup: CDR1 SGHDT, CDR2 YYEEEE. V was clipped by 4 bases and J by 7 bases, with 14 bases between them. The CDR3 sequence: CASSPRTPDEAFF. The CDR3 DNA is TGTGCCAGCAGCCCAAGGACACCGGATGAAGCTTTCTTT.

The J gene is TRBJ2-1, the V gene TRBV4-1; D is unclear. The V gene's germline CDR1 is MGHRA and CDR2 YSYEKL. Trimming cost V 4 bases and J 0 bases, with 7 bases left between them. This CDR3 comprises 14 residues. This CDR3 reads CASSPTFSYNEQFF. The CDR3 DNA is TGCGCCAGCAGCCCCACATTCTCCTACAATGAGCAGTTCTTC.

The sample holds a few counts of this clone. This chain links TRBV27 with TRBJ2-7; D is unresolved. V gave up 0 bases and J gave up 0 bases, with 3 bases separating them. CDR1 and CDR2 (germline): MNHEY, SMNVEV (reference sequence). The CDR3 extends over 13 amino acids. CDR3 loop: CASSLSYSYEQYF. CDR3 bases: TGTGCCAGCAGTTTATCCTACTCCTACGAGCAGTACTTC.

The genes are TRBV5-1 and TRBJ2-7; the D gene is possibly TRBD2 (6 bases). The length of the CDR3 is 15 residues. The ends were cut back, 2 bases at V and 0 bases at J, with 12 bases in the middle. The germline V gene encodes CDR1 SGHRS and CDR2 YFSETQ. As DNA, the CDR3 is TGCGCCAGCAGCTTTCAGCGGGCCAGCTCCTACGAGCAGTACTTC. The encoded protein is CASSFQRASSYEQYF.